These 16 T cell receptor beta chains originate from one sample sequenced in a study of blood T cell repertoires in COVID-19. Data came from immunoSEQ multiplex PCR; TCRdb stores just in-frame clones and leaves some out. The sample contains about 180,000 clones, about 81% of which appear only once. Sequencing used peripheral blood. The receptors stem from a woman of 80 years or more with COVID-19, enrolled during active disease.

This clone was seen only a few times. CDR3 residues: CASSLSRIANEKLFF. In nucleotides, the CDR3 is TGTGCCAGCAGTTTATCGAGGATTGCTAATGAAAAACTGTTTTTT. The rearrangement joins TRBV27 to TRBJ1-4; D unresolved. The CDR3 is made up of 15 amino acids. Deletions cut 0 bases from V and 3 bases from J, with 8 bases between. CDR1 MNHEY and CDR2 SMNVEV come from the germline V gene (reference sequence).

The chain combines TRBV5-4 with TRBJ1-2; 7 bases align to TRBD1. Germline values: CDR1 SGHNT, CDR2 YYREEE (reference sequence). V shed 4 bases and J 6 bases; nucleotides not matched to a gene: 3. The CDR3 sequence is 12 residues long. The CDR3 loop reads CASSLTGNGYTF. In DNA, the CDR3 is TGTGCCAGCAGCCTGACAGGGAATGGCTACACCTTC.

The chain links TRBV24-1 to TRBJ2-5; D possibly corresponds to TRBD2 (6 bases). Germline lookup yields CDR1 KGHDR and CDR2 SFDVKD. Deletions cut 1 base from V and 4 bases from J, with 12 bases between. CDR3 size: 15 residues. CDR3 residues: CATSDFGGSGETQYF. CDR3 DNA: TGTGCCACCAGTGATTTTGGAGGGTCTGGAGAGACCCAGTACTTC.

The J gene is TRBJ1-6, the V gene TRBV5-1, with 8 bases that match TRBD1. Germline loops: CDR1 SGHRS, CDR2 YFSETQ. The CDR3 has 15 residues. Trimming took 1 base from V and 8 from J; bases not matched to a gene: 5. In nucleotides, the CDR3 is TGCGCCAGCAGCTTGTCAGGGGGCAGGTATTCACCCCTCCACTTT. This codes for CASSLSGGRYSPLHF. Drawing the rest from reference TRBV5-1 and TRBJ1-6, the complete variable domain is KAGVTQTPRYLIKTRGQQVTLSCSPISGHRSVSWYQQTPGQGLQFLFEYFSETQRNKGNFPGRFSGRQFSNSRSEMNVSTLELGDSALYLCASSLSGGRYSPLHFGNGTRLTVT.

V usage is TRBV19 and J usage is TRBJ2-5; 11 nucleotides match TRBD1. The CDR3 runs 15 residues. CDR1 is LNHDA, CDR2 SQIVND, per germline (reference sequence). The ends lost 7 bases at V and 5 bases at J; junction bases unmatched: 9. The CDR3 region has the DNA TGTGCCAGTAACGTCGGGACAGGGGGTCTCGAGACCCAGTACTTC. Protein product: CASNVGTGGLETQYF.

The chain couples TRBV18 to TRBJ2-2, with 8 bases fitting TRBD1. The CDR3 covers 15 residues. Germline V gene sequence: CDR1 KGHSH, CDR2 LQKENI. V was clipped by 3 bases and J by 5 bases; unmatched bases: 5. CDR3 nucleotides: TGTGCCAGCTCACCCGGACAGGGATGGACCGGGGAGCTGTTTTTT. Translating gives CASSPGQGWTGELFF.

J is TRBJ2-3 and V is TRBV11-2; 7 bases align to TRBD2. V shed 2 bases and J 5 bases; nucleotides not matched to a gene: 1. CDR3 length: 13 amino acids. Germline lookup yields CDR1 SGHAT and CDR2 FQNNGV. The CDR3 coding sequence is TGTGCCAGCAGCTTAACGGGAGGAGATACGCAGTATTTT. It specifies CASSLTGGDTQYF.

The genes are TRBV25-1 and TRBJ2-2; 10 nucleotides agree with TRBD2. V was pared by 5 bases and J by 1 base, with 4 bases of the junction left unmatched. The CDR3 sequence is 16 residues long. Germline CDR1 reads MGHDK; CDR2 reads SYGVNS. The CDR3 DNA reads TGTGCCAGCAGTCGTCGACTAGCGGGGAACACCGGGGAGCTGTTTTTT. It is translated as CASSRRLAGNTGELFF.

The chain is built from TRBV6-6 and TRBJ2-3, with D possibly matching TRBD2 (6 bases). From germline, CDR1 is MNHNY and CDR2 SVGAGI (reference sequence). This CDR3 has 14 residues. Trimming pared 7 bases from V and 0 bases from J, leaving 11 bases between. CDR3 nucleotide sequence: TGTGCCAGCACCCCTAGCGAAAGCACAGATACGCAGTATTTT. Its translation is CASTPSESTDTQYF.

The CDR3: CASSPMGQGAYEQYF. The CDR3 coding sequence is TGTGCCAGCAGCCCCATGGGACAGGGGGCATACGAGCAGTACTTC. The chain couples TRBV7-9 to TRBJ2-7; 12 bases fit TRBD1. J lost 4 bases, V lost 5 bases, and 6 bases had no gene match. The CDR3 extends over 15 amino acids. CDR1 SEHNR and CDR2 FQNEAQ come from the germline V gene (reference sequence).

V gene TRBV29-1 combines with J gene TRBJ1-1, with D possibly being TRBD1 (6 bases). CDR1 is SQVTM, CDR2 ANQGSEA, per germline. This CDR3 has 15 amino acids. The germline V and J ends were trimmed by 0 bases and 5 bases, with 16 bases remaining between them. The CDR3 coding sequence is TGCAGCGTTGAAGATCAGCACAGGGTAGAAACTGAAGCTTTCTTT. This translates into CSVEDQHRVETEAFF.

The J gene is TRBJ2-1, the V gene TRBV15, with 8 bases matching TRBD1. The germline V gene has CDR1 LNHNV and CDR2 YYDKDF (reference sequence). The CDR3 length is 15 residues. V lost 1 base to trimming and J lost 7 bases; unmatched junction nucleotides: 6. CDR3 sequence: CATSRGQGSYNEQFF. Written as DNA, the CDR3 is TGTGCCACCAGCAGAGGACAGGGGTCTTATAATGAGCAGTTCTTC.

The table lists this clone with a few counts. The J gene is TRBJ2-7, the V gene TRBV30, with D perhaps matching TRBD2 (7 bases). Trimming left V 2 bases short and J 1 base short, with 18 bases between. Germline V gives CDR1 GTSNPN, CDR2 SVGIG (reference sequence). The CDR3 consists of 16 residues. The DNA for the CDR3 is TGTGCCTGGAGTAAGGGCGGGGGCTTCTTTTCCTACGAGCAGTACTTC. It specifies CAWSKGGGFFSYEQYF.

Remarks on this clone: Other nucleotide sequences from this sample produce the same CDR3. In DNA form, the CDR3 reads TGTGCCAGCAGTTTAACCGGGGGCTACGAGCAGTACTTC. Amino acid sequence: CASSLTGGYEQYF. The gene calls are TRBV27 and TRBJ2-7, with a tentative D call TRBD2 (6 bases). The CDR3 totals 13 residues. The V gene lost 2 bases and the J gene lost 3 bases, with 8 bases spanning the gap. CDR1 MNHEY and CDR2 SMNVEV come from the germline V gene (reference sequence).

The chain carries TRBV5-1 and TRBJ2-2; 7 positions agree with TRBD1. The CDR3 covers 15 residues. J lost 4 bases, V lost 0 bases, and 3 bases had no gene match. Germline V gene lookup returns CDR1 SGHRS and CDR2 YFSETQ. As DNA, the CDR3 is TGCGCCAGCAGCTTGGGGGGACAGCTCACCGGGGAGCTGTTTTTT. Translation gives CASSLGGQLTGELFF.

This clone was detected only once. The CDR3 here is CASTSGVAAYNEQFF. In nucleotides, the CDR3 is TGTGCCAGCACCTCTGGGGTAGCGGCCTACAATGAGCAGTTCTTC. This sequence joins TRBV7-9 and TRBJ2-1, with a possible D match to TRBD2 (6 bases). The V end was cut by 7 bases, the J end by 2 bases, with 15 bases between. Germline-derived CDR1 and CDR2 are SEHNR and FQNEAQ (reference sequence). The length of the CDR3 is 15 residues.